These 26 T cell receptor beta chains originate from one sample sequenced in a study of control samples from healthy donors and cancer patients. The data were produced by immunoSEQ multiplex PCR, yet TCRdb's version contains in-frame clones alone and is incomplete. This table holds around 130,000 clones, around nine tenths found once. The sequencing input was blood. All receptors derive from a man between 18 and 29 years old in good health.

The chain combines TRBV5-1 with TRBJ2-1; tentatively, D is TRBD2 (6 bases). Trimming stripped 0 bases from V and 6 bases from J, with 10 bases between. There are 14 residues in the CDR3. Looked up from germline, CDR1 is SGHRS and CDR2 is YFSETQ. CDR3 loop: CASSLVADRNEQFF. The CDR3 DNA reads TGCGCCAGCAGCTTGGTAGCGGACCGCAATGAGCAGTTCTTC.

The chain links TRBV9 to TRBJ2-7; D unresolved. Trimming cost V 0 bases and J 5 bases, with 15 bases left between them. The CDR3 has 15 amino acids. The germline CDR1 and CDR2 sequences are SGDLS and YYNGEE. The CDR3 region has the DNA TGTGCCAGCAGCGTAGGGGGTATTCCTCGGGACGAGCAGTACTTC. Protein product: CASSVGGIPRDEQYF.

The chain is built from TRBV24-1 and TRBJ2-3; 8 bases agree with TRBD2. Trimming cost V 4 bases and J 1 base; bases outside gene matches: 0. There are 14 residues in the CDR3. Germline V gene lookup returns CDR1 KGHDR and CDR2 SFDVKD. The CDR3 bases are TGTGCCACCAGTGAGCGGGGGGGCACAGATACGCAGTATTTT. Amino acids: CATSERGGTDTQYF.

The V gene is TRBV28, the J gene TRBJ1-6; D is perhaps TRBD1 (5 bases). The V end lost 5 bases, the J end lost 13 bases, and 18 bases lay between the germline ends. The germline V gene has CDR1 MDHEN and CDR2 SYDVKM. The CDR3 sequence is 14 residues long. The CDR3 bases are TGTGCCAGCAGTGAAACGAACAGGAGATCGCCCCTCCACTTT. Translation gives CASSETNRRSPLHF. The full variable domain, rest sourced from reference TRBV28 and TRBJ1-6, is DVKVTQSSRYLVKRTGEKVFLECVQDMDHENMFWYRQDPGLGLRLIYFSYDVKMKEKGDIPEGYSVSREKKERFSLILESASTNQTSMYLCASSETNRRSPLHFGNGTRLTVT.

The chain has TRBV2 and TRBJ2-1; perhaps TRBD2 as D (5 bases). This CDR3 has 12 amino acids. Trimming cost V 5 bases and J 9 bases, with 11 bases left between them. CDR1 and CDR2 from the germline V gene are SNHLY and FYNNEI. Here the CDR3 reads CASSSGTPEQFF. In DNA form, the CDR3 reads TGTGCCAGCAGTTCGGGAACCCCTGAGCAGTTCTTC. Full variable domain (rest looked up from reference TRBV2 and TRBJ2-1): EPEVTQTPSHQVTQMGQEVILRCVPISNHLYFYWYRQILGQKVEFLVSFYNNEISEKSEIFDDQFSVERPDGSNFTLKIRSTKLEDSAMYFCASSSGTPEQFFGPGTRLTVL.

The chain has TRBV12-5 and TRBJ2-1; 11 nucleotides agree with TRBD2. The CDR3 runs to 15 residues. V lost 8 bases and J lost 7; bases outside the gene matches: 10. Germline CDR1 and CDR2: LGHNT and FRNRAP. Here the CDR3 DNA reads TGTGCTAGTCACCTCCGGCTAGCGGGAGGAAATGAGCAGTTCTTC. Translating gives CASHLRLAGGNEQFF.

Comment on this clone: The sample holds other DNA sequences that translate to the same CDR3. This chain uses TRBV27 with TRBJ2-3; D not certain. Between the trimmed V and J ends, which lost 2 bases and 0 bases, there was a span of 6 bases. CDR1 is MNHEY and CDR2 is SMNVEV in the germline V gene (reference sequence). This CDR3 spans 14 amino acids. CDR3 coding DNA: TGTGCCAGCAGTTTAGGATTAAGCACAGATACGCAGTATTTT. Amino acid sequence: CASSLGLSTDTQYF.

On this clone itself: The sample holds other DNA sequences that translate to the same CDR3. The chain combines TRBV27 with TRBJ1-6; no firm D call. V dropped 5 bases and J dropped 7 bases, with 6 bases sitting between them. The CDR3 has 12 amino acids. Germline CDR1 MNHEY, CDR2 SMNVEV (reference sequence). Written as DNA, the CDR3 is TGTGCCAGCAGTCCGATCAATTCACCCCTCCACTTT. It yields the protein CASSPINSPLHF.

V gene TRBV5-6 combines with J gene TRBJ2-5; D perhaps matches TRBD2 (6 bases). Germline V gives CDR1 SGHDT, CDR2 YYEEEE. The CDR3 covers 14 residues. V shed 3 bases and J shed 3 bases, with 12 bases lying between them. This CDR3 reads CASSYVGGEETQYF. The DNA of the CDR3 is TGTGCCAGCAGCTACGTGGGGGGTGAAGAGACCCAGTACTTC.

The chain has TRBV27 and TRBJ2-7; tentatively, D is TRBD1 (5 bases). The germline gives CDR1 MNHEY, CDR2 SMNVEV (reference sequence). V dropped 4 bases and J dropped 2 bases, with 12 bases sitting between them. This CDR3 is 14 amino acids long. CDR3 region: CASSSVQGTYEQYF. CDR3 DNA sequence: TGTGCCAGCAGTTCGGTCCAGGGAACCTACGAGCAGTACTTC.

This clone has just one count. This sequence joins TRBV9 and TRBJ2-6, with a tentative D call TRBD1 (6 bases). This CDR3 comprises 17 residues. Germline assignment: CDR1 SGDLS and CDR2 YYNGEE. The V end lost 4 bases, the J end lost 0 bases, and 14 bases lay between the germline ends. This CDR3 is CASSNRDTFSGANVLTF. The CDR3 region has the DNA TGTGCCAGCAGCAACCGGGACACTTTCTCTGGGGCCAACGTCCTGACTTTC.

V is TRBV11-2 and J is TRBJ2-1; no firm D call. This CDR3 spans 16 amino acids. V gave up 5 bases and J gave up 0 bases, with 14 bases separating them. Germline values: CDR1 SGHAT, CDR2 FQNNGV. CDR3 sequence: CASSPRADRSYNEQFF. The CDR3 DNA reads TGTGCCAGCAGCCCTAGAGCAGACCGCTCCTACAATGAGCAGTTCTTC.

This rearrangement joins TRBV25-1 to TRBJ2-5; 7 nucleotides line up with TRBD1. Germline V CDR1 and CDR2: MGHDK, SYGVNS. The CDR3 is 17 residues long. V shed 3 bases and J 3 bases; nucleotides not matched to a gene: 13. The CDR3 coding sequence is TGTGCCAGCAGTGACACCCAACGAGGACAGGTTAAAGAGACCCAGTACTTC. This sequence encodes CASSDTQRGQVKETQYF.

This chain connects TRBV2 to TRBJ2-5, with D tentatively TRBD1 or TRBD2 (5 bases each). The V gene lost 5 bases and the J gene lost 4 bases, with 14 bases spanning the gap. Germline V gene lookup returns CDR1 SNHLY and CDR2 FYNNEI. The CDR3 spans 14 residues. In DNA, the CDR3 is TGTGCCAGCAGTTGGGGCGCGGGCCGAGAGACCCAGTACTTC. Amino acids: CASSWGAGRETQYF.

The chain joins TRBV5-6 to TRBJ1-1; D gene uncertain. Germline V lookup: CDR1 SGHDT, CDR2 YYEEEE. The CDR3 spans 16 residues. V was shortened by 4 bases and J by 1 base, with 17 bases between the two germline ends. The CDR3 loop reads CASSIILRGGNTEAFF. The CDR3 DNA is TGTGCCAGCAGCATAATACTCCGGGGAGGGAACACTGAAGCTTTCTTT.

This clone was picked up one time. This chain's CDR3 is CASSLEVRGSSGNTIYF. In DNA, the CDR3 is TGTGCCAGCAGCTTAGAGGTCCGGGGGAGCTCTGGAAACACCATATATTTT. The chain uses TRBV13 and TRBJ1-3; a possible D gene is TRBD1 (5 bases). The CDR3 spans 17 residues. The V gene lost 1 base and the J gene lost 0 bases, with 13 bases spanning the gap. CDR1 PRHDT and CDR2 FYEKMQ come from the germline V gene (reference sequence).

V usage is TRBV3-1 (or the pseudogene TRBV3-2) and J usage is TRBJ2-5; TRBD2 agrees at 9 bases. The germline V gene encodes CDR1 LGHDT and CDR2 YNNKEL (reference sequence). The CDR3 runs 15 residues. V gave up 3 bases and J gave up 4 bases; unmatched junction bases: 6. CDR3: CASSQGASGTETQYF. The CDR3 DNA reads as TGTGCCAGCAGCCAGGGCGCTAGCGGGACAGAGACCCAGTACTTC.

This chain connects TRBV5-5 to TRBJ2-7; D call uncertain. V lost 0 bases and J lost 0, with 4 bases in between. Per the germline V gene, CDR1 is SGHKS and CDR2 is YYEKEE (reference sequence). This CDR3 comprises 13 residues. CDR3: CASSLGYSYEQYV. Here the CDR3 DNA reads TGTGCCAGCAGCTTGGGTTACTCCTACGAGCAGTACGTC.

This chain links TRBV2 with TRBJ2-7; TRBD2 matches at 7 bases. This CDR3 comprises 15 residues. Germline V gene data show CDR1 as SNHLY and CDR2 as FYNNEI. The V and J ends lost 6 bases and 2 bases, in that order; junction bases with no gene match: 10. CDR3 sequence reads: CASRGREGRAYEQYF. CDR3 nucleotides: TGTGCCAGCAGGGGAAGGGAGGGGAGGGCCTACGAGCAGTACTTC.

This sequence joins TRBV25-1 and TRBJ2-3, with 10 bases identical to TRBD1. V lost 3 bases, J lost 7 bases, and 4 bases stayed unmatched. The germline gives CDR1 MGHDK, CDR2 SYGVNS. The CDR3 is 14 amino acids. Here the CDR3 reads CASSEDRGRNTQYF. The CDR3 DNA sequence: TGTGCCAGCAGTGAGGACAGGGGGAGAAATACGCAGTATTTT.

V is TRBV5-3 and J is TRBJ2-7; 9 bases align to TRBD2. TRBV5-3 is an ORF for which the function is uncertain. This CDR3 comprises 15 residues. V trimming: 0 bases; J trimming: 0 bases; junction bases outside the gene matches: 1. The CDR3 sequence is CARSLEAGGSYEQYV. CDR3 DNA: TGTGCCAGAAGCTTGGAAGCGGGAGGCTCCTACGAGCAGTACGTC.

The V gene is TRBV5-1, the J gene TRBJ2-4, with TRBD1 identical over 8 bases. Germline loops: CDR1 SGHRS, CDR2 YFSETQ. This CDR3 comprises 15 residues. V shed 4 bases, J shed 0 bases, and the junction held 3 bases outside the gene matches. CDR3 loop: CASSPGTGAKNIQYF. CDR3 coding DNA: TGCGCCAGCAGCCCAGGGACAGGAGCCAAAAACATTCAGTACTTC.

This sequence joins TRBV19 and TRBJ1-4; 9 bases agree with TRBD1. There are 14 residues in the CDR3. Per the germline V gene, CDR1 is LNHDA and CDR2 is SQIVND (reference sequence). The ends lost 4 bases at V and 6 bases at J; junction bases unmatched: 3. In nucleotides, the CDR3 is TGTGCCAGTAGTAGAACAGGGGGCCATGAAAAACTGTTTTTT. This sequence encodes CASSRTGGHEKLFF.

The CDR3 DNA reads as TGTGCCAGCAGCCAAGGCGGCAGGGGGGGAAACACCATATATTTT. Amino acid sequence: CASSQGGRGGNTIYF. This chain links TRBV3-1 (or the pseudogene TRBV3-2) with TRBJ1-3; 7 bases map to TRBD1. CDR3 size: 15 residues. V lost 1 base and J lost 4; bases outside the gene matches: 4. Germline CDR1 LGHDT, CDR2 YNNKEL (reference sequence).

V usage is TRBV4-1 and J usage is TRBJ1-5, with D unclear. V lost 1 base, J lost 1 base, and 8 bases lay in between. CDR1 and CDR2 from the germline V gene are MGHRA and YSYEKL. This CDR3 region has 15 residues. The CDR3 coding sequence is TGCGCCAGCAGCCAAGGGCAAGGGAGCAATCAGCCCCAGCATTTT. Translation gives CASSQGQGSNQPQHF.

CDR3 DNA: TGTGCCAGCAGACGCCAGGGGGCGCCCAACTATGGCTACACCTTC. This codes for CASRRQGAPNYGYTF. The genes are TRBV28 and TRBJ1-2, with 8 bases aligning to TRBD1. The trim removed 6 bases at V and 2 bases at J, leaving 8 bases unmatched. The germline V gene encodes CDR1 MDHEN and CDR2 SYDVKM. The CDR3 contains 15 residues.